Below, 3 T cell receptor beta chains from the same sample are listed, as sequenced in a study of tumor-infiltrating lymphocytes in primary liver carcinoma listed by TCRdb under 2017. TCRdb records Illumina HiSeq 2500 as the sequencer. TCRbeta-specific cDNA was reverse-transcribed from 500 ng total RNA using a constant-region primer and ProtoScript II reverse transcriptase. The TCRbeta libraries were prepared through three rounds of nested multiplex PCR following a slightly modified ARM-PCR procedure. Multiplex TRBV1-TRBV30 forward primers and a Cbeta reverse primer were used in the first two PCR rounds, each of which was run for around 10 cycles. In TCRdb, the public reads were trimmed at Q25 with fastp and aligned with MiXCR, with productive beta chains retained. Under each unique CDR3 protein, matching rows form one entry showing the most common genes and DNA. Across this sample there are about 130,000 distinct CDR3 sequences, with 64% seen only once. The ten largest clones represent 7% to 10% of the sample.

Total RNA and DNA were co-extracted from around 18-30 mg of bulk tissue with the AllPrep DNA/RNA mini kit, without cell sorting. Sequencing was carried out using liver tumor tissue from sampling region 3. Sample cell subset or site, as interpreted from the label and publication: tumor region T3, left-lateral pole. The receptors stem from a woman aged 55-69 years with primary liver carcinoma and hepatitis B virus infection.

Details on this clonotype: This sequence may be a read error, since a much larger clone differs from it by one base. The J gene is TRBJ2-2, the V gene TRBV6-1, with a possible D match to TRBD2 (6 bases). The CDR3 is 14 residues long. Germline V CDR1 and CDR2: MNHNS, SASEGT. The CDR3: CASTRQRNTGGLFF. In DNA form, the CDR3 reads TGTGCCAGCACGCGACAGAGAAACACCGGGGGGCTGTTTTTT.

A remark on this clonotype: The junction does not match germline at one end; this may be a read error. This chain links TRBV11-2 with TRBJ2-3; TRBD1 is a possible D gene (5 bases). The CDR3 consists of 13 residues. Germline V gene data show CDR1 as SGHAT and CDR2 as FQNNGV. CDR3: CVSSSGPTGTQYF. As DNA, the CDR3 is TGTGTCAGCAGCTCCGGACCCACAGGTACGCAGTATTTT.

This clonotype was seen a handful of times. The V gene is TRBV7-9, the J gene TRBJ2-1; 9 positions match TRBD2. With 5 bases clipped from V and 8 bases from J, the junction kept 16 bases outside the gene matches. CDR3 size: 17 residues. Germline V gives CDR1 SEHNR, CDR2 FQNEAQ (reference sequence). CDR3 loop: CASSHHFLAGGPDEQFF. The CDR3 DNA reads TGTGCCAGCAGCCACCATTTTTTGGCGGGAGGGCCAGATGAGCAGTTCTTC.